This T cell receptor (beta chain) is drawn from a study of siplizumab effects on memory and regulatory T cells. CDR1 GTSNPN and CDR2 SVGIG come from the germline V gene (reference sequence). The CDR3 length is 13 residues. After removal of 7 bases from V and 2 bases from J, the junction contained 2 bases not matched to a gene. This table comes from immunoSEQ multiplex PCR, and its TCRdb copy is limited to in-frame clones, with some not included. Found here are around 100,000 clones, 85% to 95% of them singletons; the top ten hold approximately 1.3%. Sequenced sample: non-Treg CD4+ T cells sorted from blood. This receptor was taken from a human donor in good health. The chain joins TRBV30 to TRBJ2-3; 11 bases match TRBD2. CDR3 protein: CAFSGRATDTQYF. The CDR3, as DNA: TGTGCCTTTAGCGGGAGGGCCACAGATACGCAGTATTTT. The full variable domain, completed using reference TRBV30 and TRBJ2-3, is SQTIHQWPATLVQPVGSPLSLECTVEGTSNPNLYWYRQAAGRGLQLLFYSVGIGQISSEVPQNLSASRPQDRQFILSSKKLLLSDSGFYLCAFSGRATDTQYFGPGTRLTVL.